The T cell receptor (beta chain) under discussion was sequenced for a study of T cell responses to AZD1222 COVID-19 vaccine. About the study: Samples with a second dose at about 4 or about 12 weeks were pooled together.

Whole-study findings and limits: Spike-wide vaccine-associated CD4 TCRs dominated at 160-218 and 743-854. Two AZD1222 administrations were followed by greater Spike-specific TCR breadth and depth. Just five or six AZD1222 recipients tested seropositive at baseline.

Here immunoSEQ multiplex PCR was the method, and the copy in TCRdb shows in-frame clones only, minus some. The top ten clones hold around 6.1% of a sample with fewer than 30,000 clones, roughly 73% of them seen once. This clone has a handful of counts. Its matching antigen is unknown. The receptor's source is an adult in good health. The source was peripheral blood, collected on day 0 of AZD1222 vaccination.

Here the CDR3 reads CASSSGQGRTNEKLFF. CDR3 in DNA: TGTGCCAGCAGCTCGGGACAGGGGAGAACTAATGAAAAACTGTTTTTT. The chain combines TRBV7-9 with TRBJ1-4; the match to TRBD1 covers 10 bases. Germline-derived CDR1 and CDR2 are SEHNR and FQNEAQ (reference sequence). V was clipped by 4 bases and J by 1 base; unmatched bases: 3. This CDR3 region has 16 residues.